This TCR beta chain was recorded in a study of T cells in Graves' hyperthyroidism and ophthalmopathy. With V trimmed by 4 bases and J by 6 bases, 11 bases remained unmatched. The CDR3 length is 16 residues. CDR1 is SGHTA and CDR2 is FQGNSA in the germline V gene. Amplified TCR beta CDR3 regions came from RNA transcripts. A first-round RT-PCR of the TCR CDR3 used the HTBI primer set. Using its own MiXCR run on the multiplex PCR reads, TCRdb lists one record per CDR3 protein. Of 450,000 to 700,000 distinct CDR3 sequences in the sample, more than 45% are singletons; the top ten hold under 20%. This TCR came from an adult woman with Graves' disease, either hyperthyroidism or ophthalmopathy (not recorded which). The gene calls are TRBV7-2 and TRBJ2-2, with 7 nucleotides matching TRBD1. Sequenced sample: peripheral blood or thyroid tissue (not recorded which). The CDR3 DNA reads TGTGCCAGCAGCTGCCTCAAAACAGGGGTCTCCGGGGAGCTGTTTTTT. Translated: CASSCLKTGVSGELFF.